The 9 T cell receptor beta chains given below trace back to one sample, sequenced in a study of blood T cell repertoires in COVID-19. The data were produced by immunoSEQ multiplex PCR, yet TCRdb's version contains in-frame clones alone and is incomplete. The data show more than 100,000 clones, approximately 84% seen once. Source material: peripheral blood. The receptors come from an elderly woman with acute or convalescent COVID-19.

CDR3: CASSLGGVGYTF. Written as DNA, the CDR3 is TGTGCCAGCAGCCTGGGGGGGGTAGGCTACACCTTC. The V call is TRBV7-2, the J call TRBJ1-2; TRBD1 might be the D (5 bases). The V gene lost 5 bases and the J gene lost 8 bases, with 12 bases spanning the gap. This CDR3 spans 12 amino acids. Germline V gene data show CDR1 as SGHTA and CDR2 as FQGNSA.

The V gene is TRBV6-6, the J gene TRBJ2-2; the D gene is possibly TRBD1 (6 bases). The germline gives CDR1 MNHNY, CDR2 SVGAGI (reference sequence). V was clipped by 6 bases and J by 6 bases, with 11 bases between them. This CDR3 is 13 amino acids long. The CDR3: CASSPEGAGELFF. CDR3 sequence (DNA): TGTGCCAGCAGCCCAGAGGGGGCCGGGGAGCTGTTTTTT.

The rearrangement uses TRBV19 and TRBJ2-7, with D tentatively TRBD1 (5 bases). Trimming shortened V by 3 bases and J by 2 bases, and 8 bases separated the two germline ends. The CDR3 covers 13 residues. From germline, CDR1 is LNHDA and CDR2 SQIVND (reference sequence). The CDR3 loop reads CASSIGRAYEQYF. CDR3 DNA: TGTGCCAGTAGTATCGGCAGGGCCTACGAGCAGTACTTC. The full variable domain, rest sourced from reference TRBV19 and TRBJ2-7, is DGGITQSPKYLFRKEGQNVTLSCEQNLNHDAMYWYRQDPGQGLRLIYYSQIVNDFQKGDIAEGYSVSREKKESFPLTVTSAQKNPTAFYLCASSIGRAYEQYFGPGTRLTVT.

The chain joins TRBV3-1 (or the pseudogene TRBV3-2) to TRBJ1-3; TRBD1 is a possible D gene (6 bases). Trimming took 4 bases from V and 0 from J, leaving 7 bases between them. The CDR3 spans 14 residues. Germline V gene sequence: CDR1 LGHDT, CDR2 YNNKEL (reference sequence). CDR3 DNA: TGTGCCAGCAGCCTGGGACACTCTGGAAACACCATATATTTT. This codes for CASSLGHSGNTIYF.

This clone has only one observation. The V call is TRBV11-2, the J call TRBJ2-1, with TRBD1 matching over 9 bases. V lost 2 bases, J lost 2 bases, and 7 bases stayed unmatched. This CDR3 region has 17 residues. CDR1 SGHAT and CDR2 FQNNGV come from the germline V gene. This chain's CDR3 is CASSLPRQGGTYNEQFF. CDR3 bases: TGTGCCAGCAGCTTACCGAGACAGGGGGGGACCTACAATGAGCAGTTCTTC.

This sequence joins TRBV5-5 and TRBJ1-1, with TRBD1 identical over 10 bases. V lost 4 bases and J lost 3; bases outside the gene matches: 21. CDR1 and CDR2 (germline): SGHKS, YYEKEE (reference sequence). The CDR3 is 20 residues long. The CDR3 sequence is CASSPIRDRGTRGMDTEAFF. In nucleotides, the CDR3 is TGTGCCAGCAGCCCCATCCGGGACAGGGGAACCAGAGGGATGGACACTGAAGCTTTCTTT.

The V call is TRBV10-3, the J call TRBJ2-3; 7 bases are shared with TRBD1. Looked up from germline, CDR1 is ENHRY and CDR2 is SYGVKD. The CDR3 has 14 amino acids. J lost 3 bases, V lost 3 bases, and 3 bases had no gene match. Written as DNA, the CDR3 is TGTGCCATCAGTGAACCGGGACAGACAGATACGCAGTATTTT. Translation: CAISEPGQTDTQYF.

The chain is built from TRBV4-3 and TRBJ1-4; no clear D. Trimming took off 0 bases at V and 0 bases at J, with 11 bases between the two ends. CDR1 and CDR2 (germline): LGHNA, YSLEER. The CDR3 is 17 amino acids. The CDR3 nucleotides read TGCGCCAGCAGCCAAGATTCCCACAGTGCAACTAATGAAAAACTGTTTTTT. This gives the protein CASSQDSHSATNEKLFF.

This chain links TRBV3-1 (or the pseudogene TRBV3-2) with TRBJ1-2, with TRBD1 as a possible D gene (5 bases). Germline CDR1 reads LGHDT; CDR2 reads YNNKEL (reference sequence). The CDR3 has 13 residues. V was clipped by 4 bases and J by 7 bases, with 13 bases between them. The CDR3 sequence is CASSPLGGRGYTF. CDR3 DNA sequence: TGTGCCAGCAGCCCCCTGGGGGGACGTGGCTACACCTTC.